The sequence of this T cell receptor beta chain was determined in a study of cytomegalovirus exposure and HLA in healthy donors. This clone has only a few counts. Amplification used 60 Vbeta primers and 13 Jbeta primers. Repertoires were generated with immunoSEQ multiplex PCR, while TCRdb's copy carries only in-frame clones and drops some. Of about 67,000 clones in the sample, approximately 71% were seen once. The germline V and J ends were trimmed by 2 bases and 2 bases, with 10 bases remaining between them. Germline V lookup: CDR1 MNHEY, CDR2 SVGAGI. The CDR3 has 14 amino acids. The clonotype comes from a woman aged 25 to 39 in good health and CMV-seronegative. The material sequenced was PBMCs. The V call is TRBV6-5, the J call TRBJ2-7; D is uncertain. CDR3 bases: TGTGCCAGCAGTTACCCGCGGCACCCCTACGAGCAGTACTTC. Its protein product is CASSYPRHPYEQYF.